This passage covers 24 T cell receptor beta chains from one sample sequenced in a study of control samples from healthy donors and cancer patients. Produced via immunoSEQ multiplex PCR; TCRdb's table is partial and in-frame only. The table includes 120,000 to 150,000 clones, about 91% detected once. The sample taken for sequencing was blood. All receptors derive from a man aged 30-40 years in good health.

This sequence joins TRBV13 and TRBJ1-2, with 8 bases lining up with TRBD1. With 6 bases clipped from V and 6 bases from J, the junction kept 12 bases outside the gene matches. The CDR3 has 15 residues. CDR1 is PRHDT and CDR2 is FYEKMQ in the germline V gene (reference sequence). The CDR3 DNA is TGTGCCAGCAGTCCCGCGGACAGGGAAGACGATGGCTACACCTTC. It is translated as CASSPADREDDGYTF.

The chain has TRBV11-2 and TRBJ1-1; unclear D gene. This CDR3 has 14 residues. Germline V gene data show CDR1 as SGHAT and CDR2 as FQNNGV. Trimming removed 0 bases from V and 0 bases from J, with 5 bases in between. CDR3 in DNA: TGTGCCAGCAGCTTAGACTCGCTGAACACTGAAGCTTTCTTT. This sequence encodes CASSLDSLNTEAFF.

The chain has TRBV6-1 and TRBJ1-2; D remains unclear. The length of the CDR3 is 15 residues. From germline, CDR1 is MNHNS and CDR2 SASEGT. V lost 0 bases to trimming and J lost 4 bases, with 12 bases between them. CDR3 nucleotides: TGTGCCAGCAGTGAAGCGCTCAGACCACTCTATGGCTACACCTTC. Translated, it gives CASSEALRPLYGYTF.

V and J are TRBV12-5 and TRBJ2-3; D is unresolved. Germline lookup yields CDR1 LGHNT and CDR2 FRNRAP. The germline V and J ends were trimmed by 5 bases and 1 base, with 7 bases remaining between them. This CDR3 spans 13 amino acids. CDR3 sequence reads: CASGSARTDTQYF. The CDR3 bases are TGTGCTAGTGGTAGTGCTCGCACAGATACGCAGTATTTT.

This clone was observed a handful of times. This rearrangement joins TRBV18 to TRBJ1-2; 8 bases map to TRBD1. V was clipped by 2 bases and J by 6 bases; unmatched bases: 5. Germline values: CDR1 KGHSH, CDR2 LQKENI. This CDR3 region has 14 residues. The CDR3 region is CASSPKTGGDGYTF. For the CDR3, the DNA is TGTGCCAGCTCACCAAAAACAGGGGGGGATGGCTACACCTTC.

The J gene is TRBJ1-2, the V gene TRBV19; no firm D call. The V gene's germline CDR1 is LNHDA and CDR2 SQIVND (reference sequence). The CDR3 runs to 11 residues. Trimming pared 3 bases from V and 3 bases from J, leaving 2 bases between. CDR3 nucleotide sequence: TGTGCCAGTAGTATCGACTATGGCTACACCTTC. Its translation: CASSIDYGYTF.

The genes are TRBV9 and TRBJ1-4; no definite D call. Trimming removed 3 bases at V and 6 bases at J, with 9 bases between. CDR1 and CDR2 from the germline V gene are SGDLS and YYNGEE. This CDR3 comprises 13 residues. The CDR3 sequence: CASSGTGDEKLFF. CDR3 coding DNA: TGTGCCAGCAGCGGGACGGGAGATGAAAAACTGTTTTTT.

This clone came up once. The chain's CDR3 is CASSPGPQASNQPQHF. DNA for the CDR3: TGTGCCAGCTCACCAGGTCCCCAGGCTAGCAATCAGCCCCAGCATTTT. The rearrangement uses TRBV18 and TRBJ1-5; D remains ambiguous. V lost 2 bases to trimming and J lost 0 bases, with 11 bases between them. The length of the CDR3 is 16 residues. The germline gives CDR1 KGHSH, CDR2 LQKENI.

The chain uses TRBV7-3 and TRBJ1-1; TRBD1 matches at 10 bases. The CDR3 sequence is 15 residues long. Germline V gene sequence: CDR1 SGHTA, CDR2 FQGTGA. V was pared by 5 bases and J by 2 bases, with 5 bases of the junction left unmatched. CDR3 protein: CASSPGTGANTEAFF. The DNA for the CDR3 is TGTGCCAGCAGCCCAGGGACAGGGGCTAACACTGAAGCTTTCTTT.

The CDR3 bases are TGTGCCATCAACACCGACAGGGGACAGAGCGGCTACACCTTC. Residues: CAINTDRGQSGYTF. The gene calls are TRBV10-3 and TRBJ1-2; 8 nucleotides align to TRBD1. This CDR3 contains 14 residues. Trimming cost V 7 bases and J 8 bases; bases outside gene matches: 12. Germline V gene lookup returns CDR1 ENHRY and CDR2 SYGVKD.

This clone was seen just once. The chain couples TRBV23-1 to TRBJ2-3, with 10 bases matching TRBD2. TRBV23-1 is an ORF, and what it does is uncertain. V shed 6 bases and J 2 bases; nucleotides not matched to a gene: 8. This CDR3 has 16 amino acids. This CDR3 is CASSPSGGVITDTQYF. The DNA of the CDR3 is TGCGCCAGCAGCCCGAGCGGGGGGGTGATCACAGATACGCAGTATTTT.

The chain links TRBV3-1 (or the pseudogene TRBV3-2) to TRBJ1-2, with D perhaps matching TRBD1 (5 bases). CDR1 is LGHDT and CDR2 is YNNKEL in the germline V gene (reference sequence). The CDR3 spans 13 residues. Trimming cost V 4 bases and J 2 bases, with 8 bases left between them. The CDR3 reads CASSRGSNYGYTF. The CDR3 coding sequence is TGTGCCAGCAGCCGGGGGTCGAACTATGGCTACACCTTC.

Of note for this clone: Other nucleotide sequences in the sample specify the same CDR3. The rearrangement links TRBV7-3 to TRBJ1-5; 7 nucleotides agree with TRBD1. Trimming took 1 base from V and 0 from J; bases not matched to a gene: 15. Germline CDR1 and CDR2: SGHTA and FQGTGA. CDR3 length equals 20 residues. Here the CDR3 reads CASSLSRGGRQAYSNQPQHF. The CDR3 bases are TGTGCCAGCAGCTTAAGCAGGGGGGGTCGACAGGCGTATAGCAATCAGCCCCAGCATTTT.

This clone was observed once. The chain couples TRBV6-4 to TRBJ2-2, with D possibly TRBD2 on 5 matching bases. V was clipped by 3 bases and J by 2 bases, with 7 bases between them. Germline values: CDR1 MRHNA, CDR2 SNTAGT. The CDR3 is 14 amino acids. The CDR3 nucleotides are TGTGCCAGCAGTGAACGGGATAACACCGGGGAGCTGTTTTTT. This sequence encodes CASSERDNTGELFF.

The genes are TRBV19 and TRBJ1-3; D unresolved. The V gene's germline CDR1 is LNHDA and CDR2 SQIVND (reference sequence). The CDR3 runs 13 residues. Trimming stripped 8 bases from V and 4 bases from J, with 12 bases between. CDR3 protein: CASERTAGNTIYF. The CDR3 nucleotides read TGTGCCAGTGAGCGGACGGCCGGAAACACCATATATTTT.

V usage is TRBV19 and J usage is TRBJ2-3; D may correspond to TRBD1 or TRBD2 (5 bases each). CDR1 and CDR2 (germline): LNHDA, SQIVND (reference sequence). The CDR3 covers 13 residues. V was shortened by 5 bases and J by 8 bases, with 14 bases between the two germline ends. This CDR3 is CASSEGRTPTQYF. The CDR3 bases are TGTGCCAGTAGTGAGGGACGTACCCCTACGCAGTATTTT.

The chain combines TRBV2 with TRBJ2-7; D may correspond to TRBD1 or TRBD2 (5 bases each). The CDR3 consists of 13 residues. Germline values: CDR1 SNHLY, CDR2 FYNNEI. Trimming took off 7 bases at V and 11 bases at J, with 21 bases between the two ends. The CDR3 loop is CASTRGPLYGEYF. For the CDR3, the DNA is TGTGCCAGCACACGGGGCCCGTTGTACGGAGAGTACTTC. The full variable domain, in which reference TRBV2 and TRBJ2-7 provide the parts outside the CDR3, is EPEVTQTPSHQVTQMGQEVILRCVPISNHLYFYWYRQILGQKVEFLVSFYNNEISEKSEIFDDQFSVERPDGSNFTLKIRSTKLEDSAMYFCASTRGPLYGEYFGPGTRLTVT.

This rearrangement joins TRBV6-4 to TRBJ2-2; TRBD2 matches at 10 bases. Germline CDR1 is MRHNA and CDR2 is SNTAGT. The CDR3 consists of 14 residues. V shed 2 bases and J 6 bases; nucleotides not matched to a gene: 0. The CDR3 is CASSDSGGAGELFF. CDR3 coding DNA: TGTGCCAGCAGTGACAGCGGGGGGGCCGGGGAGCTGTTTTTT.

The table lists this clone with a count of one. The V gene is TRBV10-2, the J gene TRBJ2-6; no clear D. The CDR3 sequence is 14 residues long. Germline V gives CDR1 WSHSY, CDR2 SAAADI. V lost 6 bases to trimming and J lost 4 bases, with 10 bases between them. The CDR3 sequence is CASREAGGANVLTF. The CDR3 DNA follows: TGCGCCAGCAGAGAGGCCGGGGGGGCCAACGTCCTGACTTTC.

The V call is TRBV5-1, the J call TRBJ1-1; D unresolved. Between the trimmed V and J ends, which lost 3 bases and 4 bases, there was a span of 10 bases. CDR1 is SGHRS and CDR2 is YFSETQ in the germline V gene. The CDR3 runs to 13 residues. The CDR3 DNA is TGCGCCAGCAGCTCGGTGGTTAGCACTGAAGCTTTCTTT. Translating it yields CASSSVVSTEAFF. Using reference TRBV5-1 and TRBJ1-1 for the parts outside the CDR3, the full variable domain is KAGVTQTPRYLIKTRGQQVTLSCSPISGHRSVSWYQQTPGQGLQFLFEYFSETQRNKGNFPGRFSGRQFSNSRSEMNVSTLELGDSALYLCASSSVVSTEAFFGQGTRLTVV.

The rearrangement uses TRBV7-9 and TRBJ1-1; D is ambiguous. The CDR3 is 13 amino acids. Looked up from germline, CDR1 is SEHNR and CDR2 is FQNEAQ (reference sequence). Trimming shortened V by 2 bases and J by 1 base, and 5 bases separated the two germline ends. The CDR3 here is CASSLHGNTEAFF. The CDR3 bases are TGTGCCAGCAGCTTACACGGGAACACTGAAGCTTTCTTT.

Concerning this clone itself: The same CDR3 arises from other DNA sequences in this sample as well. This rearrangement joins TRBV12-3 or TRBV12-4 to TRBJ1-2, with D maybe TRBD1 (5 bases). CDR3 length: 13 amino acids. Trimming removed 5 bases at V and 0 bases at J, with 7 bases between. Here the CDR3 DNA reads TGTGCCAGCAGTCCGGACACTAACTATGGCTACACCTTC. The encoded protein is CASSPDTNYGYTF.

This chain connects TRBV27 to TRBJ1-1; TRBD1 is a possible D gene (6 bases). From germline, CDR1 is MNHEY and CDR2 SMNVEV (reference sequence). Trimming cost V 5 bases and J 1 base, with 14 bases left between them. This CDR3 spans 15 amino acids. This CDR3 reads CASSPGGQPNTEAFF. For the CDR3, the DNA is TGTGCCAGCAGTCCTGGAGGACAGCCGAACACTGAAGCTTTCTTT.

The chain links TRBV19 to TRBJ2-3; 8 bases map to TRBD2. This CDR3 contains 15 residues. V lost 4 bases to trimming and J lost 1 base; unmatched junction nucleotides: 4. Germline V lookup: CDR1 LNHDA, CDR2 SQIVND (reference sequence). The CDR3 sequence is CASSTHSGGTDTQYF. The CDR3 DNA follows: TGTGCCAGTAGTACCCATAGCGGGGGCACAGATACGCAGTATTTT.